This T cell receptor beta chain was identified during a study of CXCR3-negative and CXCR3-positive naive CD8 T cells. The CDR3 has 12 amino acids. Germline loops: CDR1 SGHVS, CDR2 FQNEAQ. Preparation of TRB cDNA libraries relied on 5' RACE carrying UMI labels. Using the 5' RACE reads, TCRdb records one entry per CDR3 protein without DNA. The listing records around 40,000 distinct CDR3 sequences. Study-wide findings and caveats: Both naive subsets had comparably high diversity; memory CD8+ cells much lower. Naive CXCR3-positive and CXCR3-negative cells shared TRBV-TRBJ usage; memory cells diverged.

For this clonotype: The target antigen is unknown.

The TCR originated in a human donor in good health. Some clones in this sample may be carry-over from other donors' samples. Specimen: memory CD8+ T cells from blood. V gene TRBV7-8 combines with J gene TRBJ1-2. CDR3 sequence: CASSLSEDGYTF.